A single sample is the source of the 10 T cell receptor beta chains below, sequenced in a study of Tregs in tolerant kidney transplant recipients (dated by TCRdb to the late 2010s). These receptors' antigens are unknown. The receptor library was made with the immunoSEQ multiplex PCR assay. Held by TCRdb, this immuneACCESS table contains in-frame sequences only and omits some clones. Under half of the omission traces to an unresolved V gene where checked; the cause of the rest is unknown. In all, the sample holds just under 45,000 clones, and about 95% of those were seen once. The ten most abundant clones make up 0.37% of the sample. The sequencing sample was made of Tregs from blood cultured with allogeneic cells. The receptors here all came from a human donor in good health.

This clone was picked up one time. V and J are TRBV2 and TRBJ1-3; D unclear. The CDR3 has 13 residues. CDR1 and CDR2 from the germline V gene are SNHLY and FYNNEI. The V gene lost 4 bases and the J gene lost 7 bases, with 11 bases spanning the gap. The CDR3 spells CASSVVERNTIYF. DNA for the CDR3: TGTGCCAGCAGTGTCGTTGAGCGGAACACCATATATTTT.

The chain has TRBV6-1 and TRBJ2-7; D is unclear. Trimming pared 2 bases from V and 4 bases from J, leaving 12 bases between. Germline-derived CDR1 and CDR2 are MNHNS and SASEGT. This CDR3 comprises 14 residues. CDR3 coding DNA: TGTGCCAGCAGTGAATCAGCGATAAGGTACGAGCAGTACTTC. It encodes CASSESAIRYEQYF.

This chain joins TRBV5-1 and TRBJ1-4; D is uncertain. V was shortened by 0 bases and J by 8 bases, with 5 bases between the two germline ends. CDR3 length: 12 amino acids. CDR1 is SGHRS and CDR2 is YFSETQ in the germline V gene. CDR3 protein: CASSLAGEKLFF. CDR3 coding DNA: TGCGCCAGCAGCTTGGCGGGAGAAAAACTGTTTTTT.

The chain recombines TRBV18 with TRBJ2-5, with D uncertain. The CDR3 contains 17 residues. Germline CDR1 KGHSH, CDR2 LQKENI. V gave up 3 bases and J gave up 2 bases, with 19 bases separating them. The CDR3 DNA is TGTGCCAGCTCACCTTTTTTTACGAGCAGACCACAAGAGACCCAGTACTTC. It is translated as CASSPFFTSRPQETQYF. Supplemented by reference TRBV18 and TRBJ2-5, the full variable domain reads NAGVMQNPRHLVRRRGQEARLRCSPMKGHSHVYWYRQLPEEGLKFMVYLQKENIIDESGMPKERFSAEFPKEGPSILRIQQVVRGDSAAYFCASSPFFTSRPQETQYFGPGTRLLVL.

This chain uses TRBV19 with TRBJ1-5; D unclear. The CDR3 is 14 amino acids. CDR1 is LNHDA and CDR2 is SQIVND in the germline V gene (reference sequence). V was clipped by 8 bases and J by 3 bases, with 14 bases between them. CDR3 coding DNA: TGTGCCAGTGGAAACCGGGAAATCAATCAGCCCCAGCATTTT. Protein sequence: CASGNREINQPQHF. The full variable domain, in which reference TRBV19 and TRBJ1-5 provide the parts outside the CDR3, is DGGITQSPKYLFRKEGQNVTLSCEQNLNHDAMYWYRQDPGQGLRLIYYSQIVNDFQKGDIAEGYSVSREKKESFPLTVTSAQKNPTAFYLCASGNREINQPQHFGDGTRLSIL.

The chain couples TRBV5-1 to TRBJ1-1, with 10 nucleotides matching TRBD1. The CDR3 totals 17 residues. CDR1 is SGHRS and CDR2 is YFSETQ in the germline V gene. The ends lost 4 bases at V and 0 bases at J; junction bases unmatched: 9. CDR3 in amino acids: CASSADRGGWMNTEAFF. DNA for the CDR3: TGCGCCAGCAGCGCGGACAGGGGGGGATGGATGAACACTGAAGCTTTCTTT. The full variable domain, completed using reference TRBV5-1 and TRBJ1-1, is KAGVTQTPRYLIKTRGQQVTLSCSPISGHRSVSWYQQTPGQGLQFLFEYFSETQRNKGNFPGRFSGRQFSNSRSEMNVSTLELGDSALYLCASSADRGGWMNTEAFFGQGTRLTVV.

This clone was recorded only once. The rearrangement links TRBV2 to TRBJ2-1; 10 nucleotides agree with TRBD2. CDR3 length: 17 amino acids. Germline loops: CDR1 SNHLY, CDR2 FYNNEI. V lost 5 bases and J lost 1; bases outside the gene matches: 8. The CDR3 nucleotides read TGTGCCAGCAGTTATCGGACTAGCGGTCTTTCCTACAATGAGCAGTTCTTC. Translated: CASSYRTSGLSYNEQFF.

The V call is TRBV14, the J call TRBJ2-3, with D possibly matching TRBD1 (5 bases). The CDR3 sequence is 16 residues long. V lost 3 bases, J lost 1 base, and 14 bases lay in between. Germline V gives CDR1 SGHDN, CDR2 FVKESK. CDR3 sequence reads: CASSHVPGKGTDTQYF. Written as DNA, the CDR3 is TGTGCCAGCAGCCATGTCCCAGGGAAGGGCACAGATACGCAGTATTTT. The full variable domain, with the rest looked up from reference TRBV14 and TRBJ2-3, is EAGVTQFPSHSVIEKGQTVTLRCDPISGHDNLYWYRRVMGKEIKFLLHFVKESKQDESGMPNNRFLAERTGGTYSTLKVQPAELEDSGVYFCASSHVPGKGTDTQYFGPGTRLTVL.

This rearrangement joins TRBV7-8 to TRBJ1-2; 7 nucleotides align to TRBD1. Germline V gene data show CDR1 as SGHVS and CDR2 as FQNEAQ. This CDR3 has 13 amino acids. J gave up 7 bases and V 1 base, and 3 bases lay outside the gene matches. The CDR3 here is CASSLERGLGYTF. The CDR3 coding sequence is TGTGCCAGCAGCTTAGAGAGGGGGCTTGGCTACACCTTC. The full variable domain, rest sourced from reference TRBV7-8 and TRBJ1-2, is GAGVSQSPRYKVAKRGQDVALRCDPISGHVSLFWYQQALGQGPEFLTYFQNEAQLDKSGLPSDRFFAERPEGSVSTLKIQRTQQEDSAVYLCASSLERGLGYTFGSGTRLTVV.

The chain's CDR3 is CASSPLPRSENGNQPQHF. CDR3 bases: TGTGCCAGCTCACCCCTACCGAGGTCTGAGAATGGCAATCAGCCCCAGCATTTT. This rearrangement joins TRBV18 to TRBJ1-5, with D unclear. Looked up from germline, CDR1 is KGHSH and CDR2 is LQKENI. The germline V and J ends were trimmed by 3 bases and 2 bases, with 20 bases remaining between them. This CDR3 comprises 18 residues. The complete variable domain, with remaining parts taken from reference TRBV18 and TRBJ1-5, reads NAGVMQNPRHLVRRRGQEARLRCSPMKGHSHVYWYRQLPEEGLKFMVYLQKENIIDESGMPKERFSAEFPKEGPSILRIQQVVRGDSAAYFCASSPLPRSENGNQPQHFGDGTRLSIL.